The rows below give T cell receptor beta chains drawn from one sample of a study of blood T cell repertoires in COVID-19. Sequenced by immunoSEQ multiplex PCR; TCRdb stores in-frame clones only, minus some. The repertoire holds approximately 68,000 clones, with around 80% as singletons. Input material: peripheral blood. These receptors were obtained from a human donor in a cohort sampled during active COVID-19. CDR3s include the opening cysteine and the closing phenylalanine or tryptophan. The D gene is left open where the match is weak. The size field is filled for only some rows; it gives once, few, many or a size class.

d_gene: -; v_gene: TRBV7-6; j_gene: TRBJ2-3; abundance: -; CDR3nt: TGTGCCAGCAGCTTTCCGGGACACTCCAGGACTGATACTAGCACAGATACGCAGTATTTT; CDR3aa: CASSFPGHSRTDTSTDTQYF
d_gene: -; v_gene: TRBV27; j_gene: TRBJ2-7; abundance: -; CDR3nt: TGTGCCAGCAGTTTGATCGGCGAAGGGGGGGCCTACGAGCAGTACTTC; CDR3aa: CASSLIGEGGAYEQYF
d_gene: -; v_gene: TRBV6-6; j_gene: TRBJ1-5; abundance: many; CDR3nt: TGTGCCAGCCTCGGGGGGGGAGGTGGGAGCAATCAGCCCCAGCATTTT; CDR3aa: CASLGGGGGSNQPQHF
d_gene: -; v_gene: TRBV28; j_gene: TRBJ1-3; abundance: -; CDR3nt: TGTGCCAGCAGTCCCCAGGGTATAGGAGGAAACACCATATATTTT; CDR3aa: CASSPQGIGGNTIYF
d_gene: TRBD2; v_gene: TRBV29-1; j_gene: TRBJ2-3; abundance: once; CDR3nt: TGCAGCGGAGCCATCCCTAGCGGGACTCAGTATTTT; CDR3aa: CSGAIPSGTQYF
d_gene: -; v_gene: TRBV7-9; j_gene: TRBJ2-7; abundance: -; CDR3nt: TGTGCCAGCAGCCCCCCGACTATTATCTACGAGCAGTACTTC; CDR3aa: CASSPPTIIYEQYF
d_gene: -; v_gene: TRBV10-3; j_gene: TRBJ2-3; abundance: once; CDR3nt: TGTGCCATCAGTGCGCAGTTAAAAGATACGCAGTATTTT; CDR3aa: CAISAQLKDTQYF
d_gene: -; v_gene: TRBV7-8; j_gene: TRBJ1-4; abundance: once; CDR3nt: TGTGCCAGCAGCTTGAACAGGGCGAGAGATGAAAAACTGTTTTTT; CDR3aa: CASSLNRARDEKLFF
d_gene: -; v_gene: TRBV5-4; j_gene: TRBJ2-5; abundance: -; CDR3nt: TGTGCCAGCAGCTTGGGAGAAGAGGCCGAAGAGACCCAGTACTTC; CDR3aa: CASSLGEEAEETQYF
d_gene: TRBD2; v_gene: TRBV7-2; j_gene: TRBJ2-1; abundance: -; CDR3nt: TGTGCCAGCAGCTCCCTAAATCGACTAGCGGGAGGGGTATACAATGAGCAGTTCTTC; CDR3aa: CASSSLNRLAGGVYNEQFF
d_gene: TRBD2; v_gene: TRBV4-3; j_gene: TRBJ2-5; abundance: -; CDR3nt: TGCGCCAGCAGCCCCTTGGCTAGCGGACAAGAGACCCAGTACTTC; CDR3aa: CASSPLASGQETQYF
d_gene: TRBD2; v_gene: TRBV19; j_gene: TRBJ2-7; abundance: -; CDR3nt: TGTGCCAGTAGCCTAGCGGGGGTTTCCTACGAGCAGTACTTC; CDR3aa: CASSLAGVSYEQYF